This TCR beta chain was captured by sequencing in a study of T cells after yellow fever vaccination. Each CDR3 protein gets one entry after TCRdb re-called the 5' RACE reads with MiXCR. In the table there are 200,000 to 250,000 distinct CDR3 sequences, roughly 3.3% of which are singletons. V was clipped by 5 bases and J by 10 bases; unmatched bases: 11. Germline values: CDR1 SGHTA, CDR2 FQGNSA. CDR3 length equals 15 residues. Notes on the study in general: FACS-sorted repertoires could harbor abundant contaminating bulk-population clonotypes. Overlap between CD4 and CD8 compartments was detected for a small share of clonotypes.

This clonotype has more than one count but fewer than ten. Its antigen is currently unknown. The chain has TRBV7-2 and TRBJ1-5; the match to TRBD1 covers 10 bases. The TCR originated in a man aged 18 to 30 who received the YFV17D yellow fever vaccine. Source: CD4+ T cells sorted from PBMCs, taken 10 days after the yellow fever booster vaccination. The CDR3 loop is CASSARQGARGPQHF. Written as DNA, the CDR3 is TGTGCCAGCAGCGCCCGACAGGGGGCCCGGGGACCCCAGCATTTT.